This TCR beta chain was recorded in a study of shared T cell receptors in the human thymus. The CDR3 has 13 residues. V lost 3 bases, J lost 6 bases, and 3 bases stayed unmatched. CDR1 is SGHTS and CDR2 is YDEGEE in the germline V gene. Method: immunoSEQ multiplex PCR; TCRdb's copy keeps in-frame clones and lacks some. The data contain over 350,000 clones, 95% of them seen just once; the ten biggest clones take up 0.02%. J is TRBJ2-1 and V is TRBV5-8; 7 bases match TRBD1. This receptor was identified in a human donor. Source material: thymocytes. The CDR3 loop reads CASSYDRANEQFF. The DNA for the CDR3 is TGTGCCAGCAGCTACGACAGGGCCAATGAGCAGTTCTTC.